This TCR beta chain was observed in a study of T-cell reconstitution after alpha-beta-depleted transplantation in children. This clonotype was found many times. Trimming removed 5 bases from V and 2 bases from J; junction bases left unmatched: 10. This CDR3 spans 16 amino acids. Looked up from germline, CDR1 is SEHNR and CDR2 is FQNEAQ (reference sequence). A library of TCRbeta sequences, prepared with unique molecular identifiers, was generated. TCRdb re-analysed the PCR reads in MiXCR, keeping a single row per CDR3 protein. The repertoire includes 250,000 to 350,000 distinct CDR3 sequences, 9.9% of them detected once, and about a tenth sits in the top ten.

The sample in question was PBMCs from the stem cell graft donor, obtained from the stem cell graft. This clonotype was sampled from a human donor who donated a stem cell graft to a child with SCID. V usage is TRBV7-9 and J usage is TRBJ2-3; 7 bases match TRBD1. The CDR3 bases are TGTGCCAGCAGCCGACGGACAGGAACTTACACAGATACGCAGTATTTT. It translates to CASSRRTGTYTDTQYF.